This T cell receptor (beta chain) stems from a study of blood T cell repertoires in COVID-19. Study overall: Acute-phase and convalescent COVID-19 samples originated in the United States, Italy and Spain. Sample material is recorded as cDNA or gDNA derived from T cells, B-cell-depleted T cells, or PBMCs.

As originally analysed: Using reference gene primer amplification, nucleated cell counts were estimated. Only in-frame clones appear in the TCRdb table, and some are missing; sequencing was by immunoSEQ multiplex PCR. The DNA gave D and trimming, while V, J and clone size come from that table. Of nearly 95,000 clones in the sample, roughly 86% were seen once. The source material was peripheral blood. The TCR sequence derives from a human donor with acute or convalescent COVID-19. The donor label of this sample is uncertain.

Here the CDR3 reads CASTLGLAGGYEQYF. The CDR3 DNA follows: TGTGCCAGCACCCTGGGACTAGCGGGGGGCTACGAGCAGTACTTC. The V and J genes are TRBV7-8 and TRBJ2-7; 15 bases are shared with TRBD2. The V segment lost 7 bases and the J segment 3 bases; nucleotides outside the gene matches: 4. CDR1 SGHVS and CDR2 FQNEAQ come from the germline V gene. The CDR3 length is 15 residues.